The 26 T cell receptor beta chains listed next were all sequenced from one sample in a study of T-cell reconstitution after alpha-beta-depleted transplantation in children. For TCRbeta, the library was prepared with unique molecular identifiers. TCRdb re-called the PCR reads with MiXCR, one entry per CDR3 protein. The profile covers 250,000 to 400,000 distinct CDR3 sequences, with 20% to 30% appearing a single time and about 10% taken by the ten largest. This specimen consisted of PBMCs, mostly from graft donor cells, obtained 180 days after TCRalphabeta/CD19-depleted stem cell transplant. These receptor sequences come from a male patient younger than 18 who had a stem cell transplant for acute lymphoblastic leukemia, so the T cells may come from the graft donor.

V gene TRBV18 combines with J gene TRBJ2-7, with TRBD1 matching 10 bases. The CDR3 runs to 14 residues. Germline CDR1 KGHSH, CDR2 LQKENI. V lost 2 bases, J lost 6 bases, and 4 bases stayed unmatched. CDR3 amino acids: CASSPGTGESEQYF. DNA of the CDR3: TGTGCCAGCTCACCAGGGACAGGGGAATCCGAGCAGTACTTC. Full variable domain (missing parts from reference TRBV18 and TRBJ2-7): NAGVMQNPRHLVRRRGQEARLRCSPMKGHSHVYWYRQLPEEGLKFMVYLQKENIIDESGMPKERFSAEFPKEGPSILRIQQVVRGDSAAYFCASSPGTGESEQYFGPGTRLTVT.

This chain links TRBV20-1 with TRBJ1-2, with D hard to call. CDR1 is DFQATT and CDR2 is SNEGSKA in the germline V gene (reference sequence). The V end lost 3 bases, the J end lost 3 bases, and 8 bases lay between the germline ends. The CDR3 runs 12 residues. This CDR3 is CSARGMDYGYTF. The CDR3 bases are TGCAGTGCTAGGGGCATGGACTATGGCTACACCTTC.

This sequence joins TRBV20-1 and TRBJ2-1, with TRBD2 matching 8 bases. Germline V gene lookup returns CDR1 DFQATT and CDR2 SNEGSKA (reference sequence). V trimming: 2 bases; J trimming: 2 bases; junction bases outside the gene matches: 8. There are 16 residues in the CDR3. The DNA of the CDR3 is TGCAGTGCTAGATCTAAACTAGCGGAGGCCTACAATGAGCAGTTCTTC. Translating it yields CSARSKLAEAYNEQFF.

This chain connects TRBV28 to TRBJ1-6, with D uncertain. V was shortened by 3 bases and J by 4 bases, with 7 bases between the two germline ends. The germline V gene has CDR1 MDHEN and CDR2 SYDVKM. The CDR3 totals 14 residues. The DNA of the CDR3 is TGTGCCAGCAGTTTCATCCAATATAATTCACCCCTCCACTTT. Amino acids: CASSFIQYNSPLHF.

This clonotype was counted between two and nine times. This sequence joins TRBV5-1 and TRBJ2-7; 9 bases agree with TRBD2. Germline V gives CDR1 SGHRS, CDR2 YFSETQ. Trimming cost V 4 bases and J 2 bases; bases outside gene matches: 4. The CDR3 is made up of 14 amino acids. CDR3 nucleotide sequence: TGCGCCAGCAGCAAATTAGCGGGAGCCTACGAGCAGTACTTC. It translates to CASSKLAGAYEQYF.

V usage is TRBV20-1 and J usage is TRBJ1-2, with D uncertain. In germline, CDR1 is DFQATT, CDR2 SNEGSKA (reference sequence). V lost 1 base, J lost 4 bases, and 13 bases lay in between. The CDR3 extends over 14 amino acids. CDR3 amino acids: CSARGVSFAYGYTF. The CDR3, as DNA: TGCAGTGCTAGAGGCGTCAGCTTTGCCTATGGCTACACCTTC.

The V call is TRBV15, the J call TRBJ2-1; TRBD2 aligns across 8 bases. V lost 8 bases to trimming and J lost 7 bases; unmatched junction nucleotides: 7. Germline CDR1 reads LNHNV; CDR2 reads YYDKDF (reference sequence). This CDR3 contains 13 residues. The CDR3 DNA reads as TGTGCCACCGGGACTAGAATTTATAATGAGCAGTTCTTC. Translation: CATGTRIYNEQFF.

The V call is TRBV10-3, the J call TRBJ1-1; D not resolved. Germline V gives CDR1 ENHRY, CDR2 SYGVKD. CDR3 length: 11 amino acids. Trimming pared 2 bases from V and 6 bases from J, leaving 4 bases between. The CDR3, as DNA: TGTGCCATCAGTGAGGGGGCTGAAGCTTTCTTT. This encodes CAISEGAEAFF.

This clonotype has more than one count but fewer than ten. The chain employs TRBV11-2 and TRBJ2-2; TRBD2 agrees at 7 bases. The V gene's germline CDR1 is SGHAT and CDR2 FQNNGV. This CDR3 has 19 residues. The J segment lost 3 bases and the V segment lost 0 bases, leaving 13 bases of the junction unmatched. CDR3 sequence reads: CASSLEGRVWQGDTGELFF. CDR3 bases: TGTGCCAGCAGCTTAGAAGGGAGGGTATGGCAAGGGGACACCGGGGAGCTGTTTTTT.

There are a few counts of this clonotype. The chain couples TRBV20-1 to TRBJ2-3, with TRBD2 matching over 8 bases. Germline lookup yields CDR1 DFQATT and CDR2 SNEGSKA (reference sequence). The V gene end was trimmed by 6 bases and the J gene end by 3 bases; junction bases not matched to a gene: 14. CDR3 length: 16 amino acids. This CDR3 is CSAPKGAGGSTDTQYF. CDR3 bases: TGCAGTGCCCCGAAAGGGGCGGGAGGAAGTACAGATACGCAGTATTTT.

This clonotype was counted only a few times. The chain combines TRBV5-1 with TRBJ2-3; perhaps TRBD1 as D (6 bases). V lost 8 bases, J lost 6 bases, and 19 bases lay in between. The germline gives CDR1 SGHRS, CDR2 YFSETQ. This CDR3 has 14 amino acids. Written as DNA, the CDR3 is TGCGCCAGTCCCGGGACACCGAAGCGGGATACGCAGTATTTT. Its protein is CASPGTPKRDTQYF.

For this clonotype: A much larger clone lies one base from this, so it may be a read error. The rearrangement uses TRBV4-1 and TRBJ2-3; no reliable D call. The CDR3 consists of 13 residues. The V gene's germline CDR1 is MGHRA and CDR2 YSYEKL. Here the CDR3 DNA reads TGCGCCAGCAGCCGCGGAGAAACAGTTACGCAGTATTTT. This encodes CASSRGETVTQYF.

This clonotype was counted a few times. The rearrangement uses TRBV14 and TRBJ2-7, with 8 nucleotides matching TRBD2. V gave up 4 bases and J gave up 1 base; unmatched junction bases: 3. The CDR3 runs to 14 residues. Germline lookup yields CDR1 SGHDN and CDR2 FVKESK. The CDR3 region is CASSLIAGSYEQYF. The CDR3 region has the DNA TGTGCCAGCAGCCTGATAGCGGGATCCTACGAGCAGTACTTC.

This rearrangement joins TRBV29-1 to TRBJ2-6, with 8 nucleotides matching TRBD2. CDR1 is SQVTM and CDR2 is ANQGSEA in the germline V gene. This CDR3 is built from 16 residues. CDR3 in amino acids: CGARLAPNSGANVLTF. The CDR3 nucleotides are TGCGGCGCCAGACTAGCGCCAAACTCTGGGGCCAACGTCCTGACTTTC.

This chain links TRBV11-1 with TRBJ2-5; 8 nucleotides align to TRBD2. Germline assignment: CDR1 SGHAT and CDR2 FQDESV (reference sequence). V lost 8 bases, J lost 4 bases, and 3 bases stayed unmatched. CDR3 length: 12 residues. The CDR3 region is CASGSGRETQYF. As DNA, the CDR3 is TGTGCCAGCGGCAGCGGGAGAGAGACCCAGTACTTC.

DNA for the CDR3: TGTGCCAGCAGCCGCCCGGGGGCGGCCAAGGGCGAGCAGTACTTC. It encodes CASSRPGAAKGEQYF. V gene TRBV4-2 combines with J gene TRBJ2-7, with D perhaps being TRBD1 or TRBD2 (6 bases each). This CDR3 spans 15 amino acids. Germline CDR1 is LGHNA and CDR2 is YNFKEQ. Trimming shortened V by 4 bases and J by 6 bases, and 19 bases separated the two germline ends.

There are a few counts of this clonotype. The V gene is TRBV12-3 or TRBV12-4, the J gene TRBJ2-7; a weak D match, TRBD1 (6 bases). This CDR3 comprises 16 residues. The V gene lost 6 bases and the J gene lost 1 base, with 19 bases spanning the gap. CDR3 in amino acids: CASSPGVAEFSYEQYF. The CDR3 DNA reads TGTGCCAGCAGCCCAGGGGTTGCCGAGTTTTCCTACGAGCAGTACTTC.

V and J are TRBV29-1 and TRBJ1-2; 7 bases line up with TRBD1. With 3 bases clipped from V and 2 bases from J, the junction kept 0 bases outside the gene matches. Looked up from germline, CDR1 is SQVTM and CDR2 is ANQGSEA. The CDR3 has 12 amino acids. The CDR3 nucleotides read TGCAGCGTTGAGGGACAGAACTATGGCTACACCTTC. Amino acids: CSVEGQNYGYTF.

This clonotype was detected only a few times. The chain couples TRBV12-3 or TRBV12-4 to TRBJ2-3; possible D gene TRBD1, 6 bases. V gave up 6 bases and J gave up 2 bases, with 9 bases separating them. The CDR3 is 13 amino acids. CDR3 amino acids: CASRGQITDTQYF. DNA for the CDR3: TGTGCCAGCAGGGGACAAATCACAGATACGCAGTATTTT.

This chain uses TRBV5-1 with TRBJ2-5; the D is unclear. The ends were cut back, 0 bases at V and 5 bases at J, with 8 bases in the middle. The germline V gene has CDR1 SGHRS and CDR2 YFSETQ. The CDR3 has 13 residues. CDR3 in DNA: TGCGCCAGCAGCTTGGGCAGTTACGAGACCCAGTACTTC. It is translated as CASSLGSYETQYF.

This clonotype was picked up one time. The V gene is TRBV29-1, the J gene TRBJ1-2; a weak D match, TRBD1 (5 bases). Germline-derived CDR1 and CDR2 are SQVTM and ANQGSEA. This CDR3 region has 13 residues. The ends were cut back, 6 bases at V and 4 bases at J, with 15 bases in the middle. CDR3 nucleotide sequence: TGCAGCGTCGAACCAGGGAACGGCTATGGCTACACCTTC. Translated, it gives CSVEPGNGYGYTF.

For the CDR3, the DNA is TGTGCCACCAGTGATTTCGGACAGGGGGAGCCGCCTTCTAGGGGCTACACCTTC. Protein: CATSDFGQGEPPSRGYTF. The chain has TRBV24-1 and TRBJ1-2, with TRBD1 matching 10 bases. The CDR3 loop spans 18 amino acids. Unmatched junction bases numbered 15, after V lost 1 base and J lost 8 bases. From germline, CDR1 is KGHDR and CDR2 SFDVKD.

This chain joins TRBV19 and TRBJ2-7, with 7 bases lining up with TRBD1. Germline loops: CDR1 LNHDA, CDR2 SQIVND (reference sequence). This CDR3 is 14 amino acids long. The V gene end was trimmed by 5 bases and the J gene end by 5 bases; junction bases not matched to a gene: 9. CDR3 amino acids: CASSSRQGVDEQYF. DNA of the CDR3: TGTGCCAGTAGTTCTAGACAGGGTGTGGACGAGCAGTACTTC. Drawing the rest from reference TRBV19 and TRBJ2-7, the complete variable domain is DGGITQSPKYLFRKEGQNVTLSCEQNLNHDAMYWYRQDPGQGLRLIYYSQIVNDFQKGDIAEGYSVSREKKESFPLTVTSAQKNPTAFYLCASSSRQGVDEQYFGPGTRLTVT.

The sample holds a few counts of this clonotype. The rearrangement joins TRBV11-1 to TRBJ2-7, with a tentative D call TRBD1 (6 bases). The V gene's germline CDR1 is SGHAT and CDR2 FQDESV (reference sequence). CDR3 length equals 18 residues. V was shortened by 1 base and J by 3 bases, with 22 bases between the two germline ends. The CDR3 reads CASSLEPSRDTTNYEQYF. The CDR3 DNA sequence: TGTGCCAGCAGCTTAGAGCCGAGCCGGGACACTACTAACTACGAGCAGTACTTC.

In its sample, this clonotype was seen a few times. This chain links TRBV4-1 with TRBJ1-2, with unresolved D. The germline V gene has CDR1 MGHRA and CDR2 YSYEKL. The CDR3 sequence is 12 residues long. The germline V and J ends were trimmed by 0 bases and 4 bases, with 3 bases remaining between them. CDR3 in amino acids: CASSQEAYGYTF. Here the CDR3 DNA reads TGCGCCAGCAGCCAAGAGGCCTATGGCTACACCTTC.

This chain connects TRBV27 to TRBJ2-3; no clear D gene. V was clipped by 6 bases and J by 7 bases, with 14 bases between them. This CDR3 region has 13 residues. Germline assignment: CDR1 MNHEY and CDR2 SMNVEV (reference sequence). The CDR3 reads CASSPDLGYTQYF. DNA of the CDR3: TGTGCCAGCAGCCCCGATTTGGGGTATACGCAGTATTTT.